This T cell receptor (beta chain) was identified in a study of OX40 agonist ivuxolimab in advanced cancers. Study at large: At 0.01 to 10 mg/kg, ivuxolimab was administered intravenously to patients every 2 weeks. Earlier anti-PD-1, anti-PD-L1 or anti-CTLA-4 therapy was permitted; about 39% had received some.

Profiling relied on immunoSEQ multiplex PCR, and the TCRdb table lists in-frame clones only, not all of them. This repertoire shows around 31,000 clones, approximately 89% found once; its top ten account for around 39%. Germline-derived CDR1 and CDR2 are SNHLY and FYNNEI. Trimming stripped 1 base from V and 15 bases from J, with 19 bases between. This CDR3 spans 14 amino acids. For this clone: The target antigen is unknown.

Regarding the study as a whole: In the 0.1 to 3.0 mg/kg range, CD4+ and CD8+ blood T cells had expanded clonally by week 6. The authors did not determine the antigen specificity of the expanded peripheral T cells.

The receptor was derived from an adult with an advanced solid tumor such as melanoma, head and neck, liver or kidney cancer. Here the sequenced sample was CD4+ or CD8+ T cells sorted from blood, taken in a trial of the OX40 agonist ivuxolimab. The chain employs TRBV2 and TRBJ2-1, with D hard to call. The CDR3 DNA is TGTGCCAGCAGTGAAGAGGCGGAAGGTTTCGTCTTGTTCTTC. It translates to CASSEEAEGFVLFF.